This T cell receptor (beta chain) was sequenced during a study of blood T cell repertoires in COVID-19. In the authors' workflow: Nucleated cell counts were estimated from reference gene primer amplification. Sequencing was performed with immunoSEQ multiplex PCR; in TCRdb, only in-frame clones are kept and a portion is missing. The V and J calls and clone size come from that table; D and trimming were worked out from the DNA. The repertoire holds around 370,000 clones, 85% to 90% seen once, with roughly 1.2% in the top ten. All enrollees were about 18 to 100 years old and from 25 or so US areas. In assigning cohorts, the study relied on participant-reported clinical history. The sequence came from a young woman who had recovered from COVID-19. Sample: PBMCs or T cells enriched from blood (not recorded which).

The CDR3 sequence is CASSVAKAAANTGELFF. In nucleotides, the CDR3 is TGTGCCAGCAGCGTAGCTAAAGCCGCCGCGAACACCGGGGAGCTGTTTTTT. The rearrangement joins TRBV9 to TRBJ2-2; the D is unclear. Between the trimmed V and J ends, which lost 0 bases and 0 bases, there was a span of 12 bases. The CDR3 spans 17 residues. Germline V CDR1 and CDR2: SGDLS, YYNGEE. The full variable domain, with the rest looked up from reference TRBV9 and TRBJ2-2, is DSGVTQTPKHLITATGQRVTLRCSPRSGDLSVYWYQQSLDQGLQFLIQYYNGEERAKGNILERFSAQQFPDLHSELNLSSLELGDSALYFCASSVAKAAANTGELFFGEGSRLTVL.